In its sample, the clone carrying this T cell receptor beta chain was seen once. The CDR3 spans 14 residues. From germline, CDR1 is LNHDA and CDR2 SQIVND (reference sequence). The V gene lost 7 bases and the J gene lost 9 bases, with 19 bases spanning the gap. The repertoire was sequenced with immunoSEQ multiplex PCR; TCRdb's copy has only in-frame clones and lacks some. This sample has a few hundred thousand clones, with around 90% found just once. The source of the sample is a study of control samples from healthy donors and cancer patients. This receptor was obtained from a man between 40 and 49 years old with head and neck cancer. The chain couples TRBV19 to TRBJ1-5; the D gene is possibly TRBD1 (5 bases). Sequences were obtained from PBMCs. The CDR3 here is CASTLGGGGWPQHF. The CDR3 DNA reads as TGTGCCAGTACTCTGGGGGGTGGAGGTTGGCCCCAGCATTTT.